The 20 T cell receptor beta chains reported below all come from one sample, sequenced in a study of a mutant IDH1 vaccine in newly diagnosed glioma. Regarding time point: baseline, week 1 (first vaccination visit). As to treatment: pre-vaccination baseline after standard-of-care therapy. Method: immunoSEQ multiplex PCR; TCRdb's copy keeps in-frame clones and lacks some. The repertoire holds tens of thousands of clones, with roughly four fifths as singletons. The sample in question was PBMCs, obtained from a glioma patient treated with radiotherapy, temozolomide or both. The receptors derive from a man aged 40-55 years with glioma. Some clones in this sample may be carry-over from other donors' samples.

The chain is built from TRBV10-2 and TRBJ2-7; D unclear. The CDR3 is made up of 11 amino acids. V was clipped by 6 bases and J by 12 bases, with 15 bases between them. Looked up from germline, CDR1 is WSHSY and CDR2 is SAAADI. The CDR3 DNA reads TGCGCCAGCAGCTCTCCCAGTGAGTTGTACTTC. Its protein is CASSSPSELYF.

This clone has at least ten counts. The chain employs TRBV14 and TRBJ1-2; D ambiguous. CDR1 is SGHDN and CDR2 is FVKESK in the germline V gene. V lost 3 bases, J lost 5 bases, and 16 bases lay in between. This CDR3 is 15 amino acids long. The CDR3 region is CASSHRTEATYGYTF. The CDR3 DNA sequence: TGTGCCAGCAGCCACCGGACCGAGGCCACATATGGCTACACCTTC.

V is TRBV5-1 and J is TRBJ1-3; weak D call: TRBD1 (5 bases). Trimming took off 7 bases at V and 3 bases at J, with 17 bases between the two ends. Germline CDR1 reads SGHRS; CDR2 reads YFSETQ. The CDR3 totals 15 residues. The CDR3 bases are TGCGCCAGCCGCCGCATCGGGGGTCTTGGAAACACCATATATTTT. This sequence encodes CASRRIGGLGNTIYF. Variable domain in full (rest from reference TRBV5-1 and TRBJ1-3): KAGVTQTPRYLIKTRGQQVTLSCSPISGHRSVSWYQQTPGQGLQFLFEYFSETQRNKGNFPGRFSGRQFSNSRSEMNVSTLELGDSALYLCASRRIGGLGNTIYFGEGSWLTVV.

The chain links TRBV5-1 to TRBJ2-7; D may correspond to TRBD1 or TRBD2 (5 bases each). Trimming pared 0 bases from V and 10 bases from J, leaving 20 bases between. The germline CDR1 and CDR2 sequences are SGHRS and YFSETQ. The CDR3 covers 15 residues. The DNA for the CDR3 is TGCGCCAGCAGCTTGGGAGGGACGGCGCAAGTGGAACAGTACTTC. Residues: CASSLGGTAQVEQYF. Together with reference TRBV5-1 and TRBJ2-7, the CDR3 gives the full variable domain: KAGVTQTPRYLIKTRGQQVTLSCSPISGHRSVSWYQQTPGQGLQFLFEYFSETQRNKGNFPGRFSGRQFSNSRSEMNVSTLELGDSALYLCASSLGGTAQVEQYFGPGTRLTVT.

CDR3 DNA sequence: TGCGCCAGCAGAGATGGCCTGCGGGACAGGGATGGCTACACCTTC. Translating gives CASRDGLRDRDGYTF. V is TRBV10-2 and J is TRBJ1-2, with 9 bases matching TRBD1. Germline V CDR1 and CDR2: WSHSY, SAAADI. V dropped 6 bases and J dropped 6; count of bases not matched to a gene: 11. CDR3 length: 15 residues.

The CDR3 reads CASSQGPIGEQFF. CDR3 nucleotide sequence: TGCGCCAGCAGCCAAGGCCCGATCGGTGAGCAGTTCTTC. The chain links TRBV4-1 to TRBJ2-1; unclear D gene. The CDR3 runs to 13 residues. Germline V gene data show CDR1 as MGHRA and CDR2 as YSYEKL. V was pared by 1 base and J by 9 bases, with 10 bases between.

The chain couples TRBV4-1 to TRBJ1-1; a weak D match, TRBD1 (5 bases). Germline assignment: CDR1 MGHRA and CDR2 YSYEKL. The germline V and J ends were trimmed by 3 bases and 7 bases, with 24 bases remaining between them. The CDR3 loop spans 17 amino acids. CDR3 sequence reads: CASSHPPGNDSLVEAFF. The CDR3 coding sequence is TGCGCCAGCAGCCACCCCCCAGGGAATGACAGTCTCGTTGAAGCTTTCTTT.

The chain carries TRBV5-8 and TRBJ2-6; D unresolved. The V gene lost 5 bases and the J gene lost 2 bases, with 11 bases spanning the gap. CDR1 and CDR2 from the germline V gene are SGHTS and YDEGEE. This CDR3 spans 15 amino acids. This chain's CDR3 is CASRVSVAGANVLTF. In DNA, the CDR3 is TGTGCCAGCAGGGTTTCTGTGGCTGGGGCCAACGTCCTGACTTTC.

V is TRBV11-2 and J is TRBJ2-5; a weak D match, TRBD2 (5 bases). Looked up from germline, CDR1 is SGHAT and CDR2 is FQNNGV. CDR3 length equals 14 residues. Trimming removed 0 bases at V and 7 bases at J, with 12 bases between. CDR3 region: CASSLETITGTQYF. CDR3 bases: TGTGCCAGCAGCTTAGAGACTATCACGGGGACCCAGTACTTC.

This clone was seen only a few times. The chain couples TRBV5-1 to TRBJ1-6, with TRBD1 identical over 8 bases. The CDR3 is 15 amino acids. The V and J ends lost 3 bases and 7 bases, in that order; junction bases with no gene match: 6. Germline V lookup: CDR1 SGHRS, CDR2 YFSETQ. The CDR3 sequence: CASSWAGGENSPLHF. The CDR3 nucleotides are TGCGCCAGCAGCTGGGCAGGGGGCGAGAATTCACCCCTCCACTTT.

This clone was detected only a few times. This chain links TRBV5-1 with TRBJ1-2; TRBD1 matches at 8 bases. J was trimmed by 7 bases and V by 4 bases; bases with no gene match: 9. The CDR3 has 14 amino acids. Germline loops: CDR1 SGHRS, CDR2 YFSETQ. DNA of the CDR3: TGCGCCAGCAGCCCGGAGGGGCAGGGGGCTGGCTACACCTTC. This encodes CASSPEGQGAGYTF.

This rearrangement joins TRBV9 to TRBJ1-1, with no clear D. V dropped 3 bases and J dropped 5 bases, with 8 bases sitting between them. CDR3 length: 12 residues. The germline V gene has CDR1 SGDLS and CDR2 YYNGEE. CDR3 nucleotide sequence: TGTGCCAGCAGCGAACCGCGGACTGAAGCTTTCTTT. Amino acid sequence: CASSEPRTEAFF.

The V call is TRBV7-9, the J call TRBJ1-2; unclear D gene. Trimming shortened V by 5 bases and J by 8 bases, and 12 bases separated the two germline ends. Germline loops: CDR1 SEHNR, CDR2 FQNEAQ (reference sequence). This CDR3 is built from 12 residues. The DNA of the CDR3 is TGTGCCAGCAGCCCGCCAGAGGGCGGCTACACCTTC. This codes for CASSPPEGGYTF.

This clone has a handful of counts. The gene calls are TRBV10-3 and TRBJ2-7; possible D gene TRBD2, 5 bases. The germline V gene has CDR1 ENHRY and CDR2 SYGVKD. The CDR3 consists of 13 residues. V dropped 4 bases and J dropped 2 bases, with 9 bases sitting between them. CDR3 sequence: CAISAAGAYEQYF. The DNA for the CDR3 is TGTGCCATCAGTGCAGCCGGGGCCTACGAGCAGTACTTC.

CDR3 in amino acids: CASSSTIGQMNTEAFF. The CDR3 DNA is TGTGCCAGCAGTTCAACGATTGGACAGATGAACACTGAAGCTTTCTTT. The chain employs TRBV9 and TRBJ1-1; maybe TRBD1 (6 bases). The V gene lost 5 bases and the J gene lost 0 bases, with 17 bases spanning the gap. The CDR3 length is 16 residues. Germline values: CDR1 SGDLS, CDR2 YYNGEE.

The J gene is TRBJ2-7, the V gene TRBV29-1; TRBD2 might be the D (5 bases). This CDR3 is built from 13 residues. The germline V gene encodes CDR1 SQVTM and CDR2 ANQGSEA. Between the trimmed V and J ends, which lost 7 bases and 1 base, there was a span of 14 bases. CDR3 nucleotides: TGCAGCGCCTCGGACTTCCCTTCCTACGAGCAGTACTTC. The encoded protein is CSASDFPSYEQYF.

CDR3 nucleotide sequence: TGTGCCAGCAGCCTCGGGACAGGGCAAAGCGGAAAACTGTTTTTT. It translates to CASSLGTGQSGKLFF. The chain links TRBV5-6 to TRBJ1-4; 9 bases map to TRBD1. Germline V gene lookup returns CDR1 SGHDT and CDR2 YYEEEE. The junction had 11 bases not matched to a gene; V was cut back by 4 bases and J by 10 bases. The CDR3 has 15 residues.

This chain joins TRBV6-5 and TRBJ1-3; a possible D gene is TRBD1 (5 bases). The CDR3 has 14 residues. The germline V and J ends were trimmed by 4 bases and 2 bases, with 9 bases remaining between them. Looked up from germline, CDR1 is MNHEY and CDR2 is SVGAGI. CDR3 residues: CASSSTAPGNTIYF. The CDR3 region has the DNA TGTGCCAGCAGTTCGACAGCCCCTGGAAACACCATATATTTT.

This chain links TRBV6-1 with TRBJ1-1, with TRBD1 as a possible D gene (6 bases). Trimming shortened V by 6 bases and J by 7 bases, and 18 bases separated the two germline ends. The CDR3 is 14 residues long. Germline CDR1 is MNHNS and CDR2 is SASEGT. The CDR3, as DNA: TGTGCCAGCAGATCTATGTGGGGGGCAGGTGAAGCTTTCTTT. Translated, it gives CASRSMWGAGEAFF.

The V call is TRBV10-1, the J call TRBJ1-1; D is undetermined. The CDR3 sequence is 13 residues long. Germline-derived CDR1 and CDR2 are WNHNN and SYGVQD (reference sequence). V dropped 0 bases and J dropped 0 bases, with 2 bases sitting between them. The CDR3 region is CASSESMNTEAFF. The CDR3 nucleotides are TGCGCCAGCAGTGAGTCCATGAACACTGAAGCTTTCTTT.